This passage covers 26 T cell receptor beta chains from one sample sequenced in a study of T cell responses to AZD1222 COVID-19 vaccine. Assay: immunoSEQ multiplex PCR; the TCRdb copy retains only in-frame clones and omits some. The sample has 150,000 or so clones, 80% to 95% seen once. Material: peripheral blood, obtained 28 days after the second AZD1222 dose. The receptors shown here come from an adult who received the AZD1222 COVID-19 vaccine.

This CDR3 is CASSLDRNTEAFF. CDR3 nucleotides: TGTGCCAGCAGCTTGGACAGGAACACTGAAGCTTTCTTT. V gene TRBV7-3 combines with J gene TRBJ1-1, with a tentative D call TRBD1 (6 bases). V lost 3 bases, J lost 1 base, and 6 bases lay in between. Germline V CDR1 and CDR2: SGHTA, FQGTGA. The CDR3 loop spans 13 amino acids.

CDR3 DNA: TGTGCCAGCAGCAACGGGATCGGGTCCTACGAGCAGTACTTC. Translation: CASSNGIGSYEQYF. V usage is TRBV7-9 and J usage is TRBJ2-7; TRBD2 might be the D (5 bases). Germline CDR1 and CDR2: SEHNR and FQNEAQ (reference sequence). The germline V and J ends were trimmed by 5 bases and 1 base, with 12 bases remaining between them. CDR3 length equals 14 residues.

The gene calls are TRBV7-8 and TRBJ1-2; 7 bases map to TRBD1. The V segment lost 5 bases and the J segment 8 bases; nucleotides outside the gene matches: 17. The CDR3 has 16 residues. Per germline, CDR1 SGHVS and CDR2 FQNEAQ. CDR3: CASSPEDRRPSKGYTF. The DNA of the CDR3 is TGTGCCAGCAGCCCGGAGGACAGGCGACCCTCTAAGGGCTACACCTTC.

This chain connects TRBV9 to TRBJ2-1; D is possibly TRBD2 (6 bases). CDR3 length: 16 amino acids. Germline V CDR1 and CDR2: SGDLS, YYNGEE. V was trimmed by 0 bases and J by 1 base, leaving 11 bases between them. CDR3 in DNA: TGTGCCAGCAGCGTAGATTTGCGGGGTTCCTACAATGAGCAGTTCTTC. Translation: CASSVDLRGSYNEQFF.

This clone has just one count. V and J are TRBV29-1 and TRBJ2-3; D unresolved. The V gene lost 3 bases and the J gene lost 0 bases, with 7 bases spanning the gap. Germline V CDR1 and CDR2: SQVTM, ANQGSEA. The CDR3 spans 13 residues. CDR3 amino acids: CSVEVDSTDTQYF. Here the CDR3 DNA reads TGCAGCGTTGAGGTCGATAGCACAGATACGCAGTATTTT.

This clone was picked up one time. The J gene is TRBJ1-2, the V gene TRBV2; 7 bases align to TRBD1. Germline V gives CDR1 SNHLY, CDR2 FYNNEI. The CDR3 has 11 amino acids. V gave up 6 bases and J gave up 7 bases; unmatched junction bases: 2. For the CDR3, the DNA is TGTGCCAGCAGAAGACAGGGTGGCTACACCTTC. It translates to CASRRQGGYTF.

The gene calls are TRBV5-4 and TRBJ2-7; 9 bases align to TRBD2. Germline trimming cut 10 bases from V and 6 bases from J; bases unmatched to any gene: 11. The CDR3 is made up of 13 amino acids. The germline V gene encodes CDR1 SGHNT and CDR2 YYREEE (reference sequence). CDR3 bases: TGTGCCTACGGGGGACTAGCAGCTAGCGAGCAGTACTTC. Amino acids: CAYGGLAASEQYF.

The CDR3 DNA sequence: TGTGCCAGCAGCAGACCCCCGGGACGGTACTCTGGAAACACCATATATTTT. It specifies CASSRPPGRYSGNTIYF. V gene TRBV7-9 combines with J gene TRBJ1-3, with TRBD1 as a possible D gene (5 bases). Trimming removed 5 bases at V and 0 bases at J, with 17 bases between. The CDR3 has 17 residues. The V gene's germline CDR1 is SEHNR and CDR2 FQNEAQ (reference sequence).

The chain has TRBV19 and TRBJ2-7, with a weak D call TRBD2 (6 bases). Per the germline V gene, CDR1 is LNHDA and CDR2 is SQIVND (reference sequence). V was pared by 1 base and J by 1 base, with 11 bases between. CDR3 size: 15 residues. The CDR3 region has the DNA TGTGCCAGTAGTATAGGTGGTGCGGGATCCTACGAGCAGTACTTC. Amino acid sequence: CASSIGGAGSYEQYF.

The chain's CDR3 is CASSLGQDSYGYTF. As DNA, the CDR3 is TGTGCCAGCAGCTTAGGACAAGACTCCTATGGCTACACCTTC. The chain recombines TRBV11-2 with TRBJ1-2; D unresolved. In germline, CDR1 is SGHAT, CDR2 FQNNGV. Trimming left V 1 base short and J 4 bases short, with 10 bases between. CDR3 length: 14 residues.

V and J are TRBV5-1 and TRBJ1-2, with D possibly being TRBD1 (5 bases). V lost 1 base, J lost 0 bases, and 16 bases lay in between. Germline values: CDR1 SGHRS, CDR2 YFSETQ. This CDR3 has 17 residues. CDR3 DNA: TGCGCCAGCAGCTTGTTCCCCCGGGGACCCACTAACTATGGCTACACCTTC. Its protein product is CASSLFPRGPTNYGYTF.

The chain employs TRBV6-5 and TRBJ2-5; 10 bases match TRBD2. The V and J ends lost 8 bases and 4 bases, in that order; junction bases with no gene match: 10. Germline V CDR1 and CDR2: MNHEY, SVGAGI. This CDR3 is built from 15 residues. CDR3 in amino acids: CASVPSGSRAETQYF. In DNA form, the CDR3 reads TGTGCCAGCGTCCCTAGCGGGAGTAGGGCAGAGACCCAGTACTTC.

This chain joins TRBV14 and TRBJ1-2; D remains unclear. The CDR3 runs to 13 residues. In germline, CDR1 is SGHDN, CDR2 FVKESK. V gave up 4 bases and J gave up 8 bases, with 14 bases separating them. In nucleotides, the CDR3 is TGTGCCAGCAGCCCGGGCCCGGTAAGCGGCTACACCTTC. It translates to CASSPGPVSGYTF.

V is TRBV5-6 and J is TRBJ1-1, with TRBD1 as a possible D gene (6 bases). The CDR3 contains 14 residues. V was shortened by 5 bases and J by 6 bases, with 17 bases between the two germline ends. The germline V gene encodes CDR1 SGHDT and CDR2 YYEEEE. DNA of the CDR3: TGTGCCAGCAGAATACAGGGATTTAGGGCTGAAGCTTTCTTT. It is translated as CASRIQGFRAEAFF.

The J gene is TRBJ2-3, the V gene TRBV5-1, with TRBD2 identical over 14 bases. Per the germline V gene, CDR1 is SGHRS and CDR2 is YFSETQ. The CDR3 has 17 amino acids. With 6 bases clipped from V and 1 base from J, the junction kept 7 bases outside the gene matches. CDR3 amino acids: CASKRGLAGAGTDTQYF. The CDR3 DNA reads as TGCGCCAGCAAAAGGGGACTAGCGGGAGCTGGCACAGATACGCAGTATTTT.

V usage is TRBV6-5 and J usage is TRBJ2-7, with TRBD1 matching over 9 bases. V was pared by 4 bases and J by 3 bases, with 7 bases of the junction left unmatched. CDR3 length equals 15 residues. Germline V gene lookup returns CDR1 MNHEY and CDR2 SVGAGI. CDR3: CASSSPGQGFYEQYF. CDR3 DNA: TGTGCCAGCAGTTCACCGGGACAGGGTTTCTACGAGCAGTACTTC.

The V call is TRBV6-2 or TRBV6-3, the J call TRBJ2-7; D not resolved. Trimming removed 2 bases at V and 1 base at J, with 3 bases between. Germline loops: CDR1 MNHEY, CDR2 SVGEGT. This CDR3 has 12 amino acids. The CDR3 nucleotides read TGTGCCAGCAGTTACAATTCCTACGAGCAGTACTTC. Translating gives CASSYNSYEQYF.

The chain links TRBV7-9 to TRBJ1-1; 9 bases are shared with TRBD1. The V gene end was trimmed by 3 bases and the J gene end by 4 bases; junction bases not matched to a gene: 6. The germline CDR1 and CDR2 sequences are SEHNR and FQNEAQ (reference sequence). This CDR3 region has 15 residues. CDR3 region: CASSFYRGQTTEAFF. The CDR3 nucleotides read TGTGCCAGCAGCTTCTACAGGGGGCAAACCACTGAAGCTTTCTTT.

This clone was picked up one time. The V gene is TRBV6-2 or TRBV6-3, the J gene TRBJ2-1; 12 nucleotides align to TRBD2. There are 15 residues in the CDR3. With 2 bases clipped from V and 4 bases from J, the junction kept 0 bases outside the gene matches. The germline CDR1 and CDR2 sequences are MNHEY and SVGEGT. The CDR3, as DNA: TGTGCCAGCAGTTACACTAGCGGGGGGTACAATGAGCAGTTCTTC. It codes for CASSYTSGGYNEQFF.

CDR3 region: CASTLTGEGIQPQHF. CDR3 in DNA: TGTGCCAGTACCCTGACAGGGGAGGGAATCCAGCCCCAGCATTTT. This sequence joins TRBV19 and TRBJ1-5, with 8 bases fitting TRBD1. After removal of 7 bases from V and 7 bases from J, the junction contained 12 bases not matched to a gene. CDR3 size: 15 residues. The germline V gene encodes CDR1 LNHDA and CDR2 SQIVND (reference sequence).

This chain connects TRBV3-1 (or the pseudogene TRBV3-2) to TRBJ1-2; D is perhaps TRBD1 (5 bases). This CDR3 region has 15 residues. Germline V lookup: CDR1 LGHDT, CDR2 YNNKEL (reference sequence). Trimming removed 6 bases from V and 3 bases from J, with 17 bases in between. As DNA, the CDR3 is TGTGCCAGCAGTCCTACCAGGGTGGGAGACTATGGCTACACCTTC. This translates into CASSPTRVGDYGYTF.

This chain connects TRBV3-1 (or the pseudogene TRBV3-2) to TRBJ2-3, with D possibly matching TRBD1 (5 bases). V was pared by 0 bases and J by 5 bases, with 15 bases between. Germline assignment: CDR1 LGHDT and CDR2 YNNKEL (reference sequence). The CDR3 contains 16 residues. DNA for the CDR3: TGTGCCAGCAGCCAAGAATTAAGGCAGGGTGGAGATACGCAGTATTTT. The encoded protein is CASSQELRQGGDTQYF.

The rearrangement uses TRBV7-9 and TRBJ2-7; perhaps TRBD2 as D (5 bases). CDR1 SEHNR and CDR2 FQNEAQ come from the germline V gene (reference sequence). The CDR3 runs to 11 residues. Trimming took off 5 bases at V and 5 bases at J, with 7 bases between the two ends. The CDR3 loop reads CASSPGNEQYF. The CDR3 DNA is TGTGCCAGCAGCCCGGGAAACGAGCAGTACTTC.

J is TRBJ2-2 and V is TRBV7-3; possible D gene TRBD2, 5 bases. Germline V gives CDR1 SGHTA, CDR2 FQGTGA. The CDR3 length is 17 residues. V was shortened by 1 base and J by 0 bases, with 12 bases between the two germline ends. The CDR3 DNA is TGTGCCAGCAGCTTAAGTAGCGATAGAGCGAACACCGGGGAGCTGTTTTTT. Translated, it gives CASSLSSDRANTGELFF. The whole variable domain, filled in from reference TRBV7-3 and TRBJ2-2, reads GAGVSQTPSNKVTEKGKYVELRCDPISGHTALYWYRQSLGQGPEFLIYFQGTGAADDSGLPNDRFFAVRPEGSVSTLKIQRTERGDSAVYLCASSLSSDRANTGELFFGEGSRLTVL.

The V gene is TRBV19, the J gene TRBJ2-4; the D call may be TRBD1 or TRBD2 (5 bases each). The germline V gene encodes CDR1 LNHDA and CDR2 SQIVND (reference sequence). Trimming left V 3 bases short and J 7 bases short, with 16 bases between. This CDR3 is built from 15 residues. This CDR3 is CASSIGRQIANIQYF. The CDR3, as DNA: TGTGCCAGTAGTATTGGAAGACAGATAGCGAACATTCAGTACTTC.

Notes on this clone: This sample includes further DNA sequences coding for the same CDR3. The chain's CDR3 is CASSYSGGLDEQYF. The CDR3, as DNA: TGTGCCAGCAGTTACTCTGGGGGTTTGGACGAGCAGTACTTC. The genes are TRBV6-5 and TRBJ2-7; D assignment may be TRBD1 or TRBD2 (5 bases each). The CDR3 extends over 14 amino acids. Between the trimmed V and J ends, which lost 0 bases and 5 bases, there was a span of 11 bases. Germline V gene sequence: CDR1 MNHEY, CDR2 SVGAGI.